These 28 T cell receptor beta chains were sequenced from one sample in a study of shared clonotypes between healthy human individuals (dated by TCRdb to about 2020). The method behind the library was the immunoSEQ multiplex PCR assay. Entries here come from immuneACCESS through TCRdb and include only in-frame sequences with V and J called. Some clones fail to appear in such tables; in the studies checked, an unresolved V gene covers under half of the shortfall, and the cause of the remainder is unknown. This sample has approximately 980,000 clones in its table, and roughly 72% of those were observed once. Jointly, the top ten make up around 1.4% of the sample. Sequenced input: memory CD4+ T cells sorted from blood. The meaning of the sample's cell subset or site label: CD45RA-negative fraction. All receptors derive from a man aged 18 to 29 in good health.

A single count supports this clone. The rearrangement links TRBV21-1 to TRBJ1-6; TRBD1, the D gene given by the table, was not confirmed from the DNA. TRBV21-1 is deemed a pseudogene. CDR3 length equals 20 residues. CDR3 sequence (DNA): TGTGCCAGCAGCCTTTCGGGACAGGGAGGGAAAGGGTCCTATAATTCACCCCTCCACTTT. Its protein is CASSLSGQGGKGSYNSPLHF.

The chain has TRBV19 and TRBJ1-5; maybe TRBD1 (6 bases). The CDR3 contains 14 residues. Per the germline V gene, CDR1 is LNHDA and CDR2 is SQIVND (reference sequence). Trimming left V 7 bases short and J 3 bases short, with 13 bases between. This CDR3 reads CASTSTGTNQPQHF. In nucleotides, the CDR3 is TGTGCCAGTACCTCTACAGGGACCAATCAGCCCCAGCATTTT.

V and J are TRBV18 and TRBJ2-1, with 8 bases that match TRBD2. There are 14 residues in the CDR3. Losses at the gene ends were 8 bases for V and 0 bases for J; bases not matched to a gene: 3. The germline V gene has CDR1 KGHSH and CDR2 LQKENI. The CDR3: CASLSGSSYNEQFF. CDR3 in DNA: TGTGCCAGCCTAAGCGGGAGCTCCTACAATGAGCAGTTCTTC.

The chain has TRBV6-1 and TRBJ1-2; D not resolved. Trimming removed 6 bases at V and 2 bases at J, with 10 bases between. There are 13 residues in the CDR3. The germline V gene has CDR1 MNHNS and CDR2 SASEGT. The CDR3 reads CASSQRINYGYTF. DNA for the CDR3: TGTGCCAGCAGCCAGAGGATAAACTATGGCTACACCTTC.

The genes are TRBV5-1 and TRBJ2-3, with 11 bases that match TRBD2. V lost 1 base and J lost 3; bases outside the gene matches: 1. CDR3 size: 15 residues. Germline CDR1 SGHRS, CDR2 YFSETQ. CDR3 nucleotide sequence: TGCGCCAGCAGCTTGCCTAGCGGGGGGACAGATACGCAGTATTTT. Encoded protein: CASSLPSGGTDTQYF.

This chain connects TRBV5-4 to TRBJ2-3; TRBD2 matches at 7 bases. V trimming: 1 base; J trimming: 3 bases; junction bases outside the gene matches: 5. CDR1 and CDR2 from the germline V gene are SGHNT and YYREEE (reference sequence). CDR3 length equals 15 residues. The DNA of the CDR3 is TGTGCCAGCAGCTTGTATTCGCGGGGGACAGATACGCAGTATTTT. Amino acids: CASSLYSRGTDTQYF.

This clone was recorded a few times. The V call is TRBV18, the J call TRBJ1-1; D gene uncertain. Trimming left V 1 base short and J 1 base short, with 7 bases between. Germline V gives CDR1 KGHSH, CDR2 LQKENI. CDR3 length equals 14 residues. The chain's CDR3 is CASSPQAGNTEAFF. The CDR3 bases are TGTGCCAGCTCACCACAAGCAGGGAACACTGAAGCTTTCTTT.

The gene calls are TRBV2 and TRBJ2-4, with D perhaps TRBD2 (6 bases). The CDR3 length is 14 residues. Trimming took off 5 bases at V and 8 bases at J, with 16 bases between the two ends. The germline V gene encodes CDR1 SNHLY and CDR2 FYNNEI. The CDR3 region is CASSITGGKDIQYF. CDR3 DNA sequence: TGTGCCAGCAGTATCACTGGAGGGAAGGACATTCAGTACTTC.

The V and J genes are TRBV10-3 and TRBJ1-1, with D perhaps matching TRBD1 (5 bases). CDR3 length: 13 residues. Germline V gene data show CDR1 as ENHRY and CDR2 as SYGVKD. V was cut by 9 bases and J by 5 bases, with 16 bases left in between. The CDR3 bases are TGTGCCATTAGGACCGGTCAGGGTACTGAAGCTTTCTTT. Its protein is CAIRTGQGTEAFF.

There are a few counts of this clone. The CDR3: CALFARPQAFF. CDR3 bases: TGTGCCTTATTTGCCCGTCCCCAGGCTTTCTTT. V is TRBV30 and J is TRBJ1-1; D is unresolved. Between the trimmed V and J ends, which lost 7 bases and 11 bases, there was a span of 17 bases. Germline CDR1 is GTSNPN and CDR2 is SVGIG (reference sequence). This CDR3 region has 11 residues.

This clone was seen many times. V usage is TRBV7-2 and J usage is TRBJ2-3; possibly TRBD1 for D (5 bases). V was cut by 4 bases and J by 8 bases, with 10 bases left in between. The CDR3 is made up of 12 amino acids. CDR1 is SGHTA, CDR2 FQGNSA, per germline. In DNA form, the CDR3 reads TGTGCCAGCAGCTCAGGGAAGGGTACGCAGTATTTT. Protein: CASSSGKGTQYF.

The chain carries TRBV18 and TRBJ2-5; D is undetermined. Germline V gene lookup returns CDR1 KGHSH and CDR2 LQKENI. The CDR3 totals 13 residues. Deletions cut 4 bases from V and 3 bases from J, with 9 bases between. The CDR3 DNA is TGTGCCAGCTCACGAGGATCGGAAGAGACCCAGTACTTC. Its protein is CASSRGSEETQYF.

This clone was counted between two and nine times. J is TRBJ2-1 and V is TRBV7-2; tentative D call: TRBD2 (5 bases). The V end lost 3 bases, the J end lost 3 bases, and 9 bases lay between the germline ends. The CDR3 length is 14 residues. The V gene's germline CDR1 is SGHTA and CDR2 FQGNSA. CDR3 DNA sequence: TGTGCCAGCAGCTTCGAGGCGGGCTACAATGAGCAGTTCTTC. It encodes CASSFEAGYNEQFF.

This clone was observed a handful of times. It may be a read error: a sequence one base away is much more abundant. The rearrangement links TRBV6-4 to TRBJ1-6; D not resolved. This CDR3 comprises 13 residues. Looked up from germline, CDR1 is MRHNA and CDR2 is SNTAGT. V lost 5 bases to trimming and J lost 4 bases, with 6 bases between them. CDR3 nucleotides: TGTGCCAGCAGTTCAGGATATAATTCACCCCTCCACTTT. Translated, it gives CASSSGYNSPLHF.

This rearrangement joins TRBV7-8 to TRBJ1-5, with a weak D call TRBD1 (6 bases). Trimming left V 3 bases short and J 3 bases short, with 12 bases between. The V gene's germline CDR1 is SGHVS and CDR2 FQNEAQ. CDR3 length equals 15 residues. DNA of the CDR3: TGTGCCAGCAGCTTGACAGGCATATTCAATCAGCCCCAGCATTTT. It translates to CASSLTGIFNQPQHF.

V gene TRBV6-1 combines with J gene TRBJ1-5; D call uncertain. V was pared by 1 base and J by 10 bases, with 14 bases between. Germline assignment: CDR1 MNHNS and CDR2 SASEGT. The CDR3 is 14 residues long. CDR3: CASSEGLLKGPQHF. DNA for the CDR3: TGTGCCAGCAGTGAAGGTCTCCTTAAAGGACCCCAGCATTTT.

The V call is TRBV10-3, the J call TRBJ1-5; perhaps TRBD1 as D (5 bases). V shed 0 bases and J shed 2 bases, with 17 bases lying between them. CDR1 is ENHRY and CDR2 is SYGVKD in the germline V gene. This CDR3 has 18 residues. For the CDR3, the DNA is TGTGCCATCAGTGAGTCAGGGGCGAATGTTATGCGCAATCAGCCCCAGCATTTT. Protein sequence: CAISESGANVMRNQPQHF.

This chain connects TRBV19 to TRBJ2-1; 8 bases fit TRBD2. Germline values: CDR1 LNHDA, CDR2 SQIVND (reference sequence). The CDR3 consists of 15 residues. The ends lost 2 bases at V and 8 bases at J; junction bases unmatched: 8. The DNA for the CDR3 is TGTGCCAGTAGTATAAAAACTAGCGGAGGCCATGAGCAGTTCTTC. Amino acid sequence: CASSIKTSGGHEQFF.

DNA of the CDR3: TGTGCCAGCAGCTTGGGGCGGGGGGCCTCGGCAGCTTTCTTT. It translates to CASSLGRGASAAFF. The chain is built from TRBV5-6 and TRBJ1-1; tentatively, D is TRBD1 (6 bases). V was cut by 0 bases and J by 10 bases, with 16 bases left in between. CDR1 and CDR2 (germline): SGHDT, YYEEEE. This CDR3 spans 14 amino acids.

The DNA for the CDR3 is TGCGCCAGCAGCCAGGGACTAGCGGGAGCCGGGGAGCTGTTTTTT. Translating gives CASSQGLAGAGELFF. The gene calls are TRBV5-1 and TRBJ2-2; 14 bases match TRBD2. Trimming removed 4 bases from V and 6 bases from J; junction bases left unmatched: 2. This CDR3 has 15 residues. Germline V gene lookup returns CDR1 SGHRS and CDR2 YFSETQ.

The chain joins TRBV11-2 to TRBJ2-5; TRBD2 aligns across 7 bases. This CDR3 spans 17 amino acids. With 3 bases clipped from V and 4 bases from J, the junction kept 14 bases outside the gene matches. Germline V lookup: CDR1 SGHAT, CDR2 FQNNGV. The CDR3 region has the DNA TGTGCCAGCAGCTTGGTGCGGGGCGGGGGACCCGGAGAGACCCAGTACTTC. It translates to CASSLVRGGGPGETQYF.

The chain links TRBV11-2 to TRBJ2-4, with D uncertain. The CDR3 extends over 16 amino acids. The V gene's germline CDR1 is SGHAT and CDR2 FQNNGV. Trimming left V 0 bases short and J 0 bases short, with 9 bases between. CDR3 sequence reads: CASSLDLTLAKNIQYF. DNA for the CDR3: TGTGCCAGCAGCTTAGACCTTACGCTAGCCAAAAACATTCAGTACTTC.

This clone has a single count. The chain links TRBV25-1 to TRBJ2-6; no reliable D call. The CDR3 is made up of 14 amino acids. Deletions cut 2 bases from V and 2 bases from J, with 4 bases between. The germline gives CDR1 MGHDK, CDR2 SYGVNS. The CDR3 nucleotides read TGTGCCAGCAGTGAAATGGCTGGGGCCAACGTCCTGACTTTC. Encoded protein: CASSEMAGANVLTF.

Remarks on this clone: Other DNA sequences in this sample translate to the same CDR3. The chain is built from TRBV5-1 and TRBJ2-6; no firm D call. This CDR3 is 15 amino acids long. Deletions cut 2 bases from V and 1 base from J, with 7 bases between. The germline V gene has CDR1 SGHRS and CDR2 YFSETQ. The CDR3 region has the DNA TGCGCCAGCAGCTTATCCGTATCTGGGGCCAACGTCCTGACTTTC. Residues: CASSLSVSGANVLTF. The entire variable domain, with the rest obtained from reference TRBV5-1 and TRBJ2-6, is as follows: KAGVTQTPRYLIKTRGQQVTLSCSPISGHRSVSWYQQTPGQGLQFLFEYFSETQRNKGNFPGRFSGRQFSNSRSEMNVSTLELGDSALYLCASSLSVSGANVLTFGAGSRLTVL.

The gene calls are TRBV5-4 and TRBJ2-1; 12 positions match TRBD2. CDR3 size: 16 residues. Trimming removed 0 bases from V and 7 bases from J; junction bases left unmatched: 5. Germline CDR1 is SGHNT and CDR2 is YYREEE (reference sequence). CDR3 DNA: TGTGCCAGCAGCTTGGAGCTAGCGGGAGGGCAGAATGAGCAGTTCTTC. Translated: CASSLELAGGQNEQFF.

This clone came up a few times. The CDR3 DNA reads TGTGCCAGTATACCGAGCACAGGGAAACCGAACACTGAAGCTTTCTTT. Its protein is CASIPSTGKPNTEAFF. The chain couples TRBV19 to TRBJ1-1; D possibly corresponds to TRBD1 (6 bases). The germline V gene has CDR1 LNHDA and CDR2 SQIVND (reference sequence). Trimming cost V 7 bases and J 1 base, with 19 bases left between them. The CDR3 consists of 16 residues.

This clone turned up a few times. CDR3 amino acids: CASSNPGRDRNGYTF. CDR3 DNA: TGTGCCAGTAGTAACCCCGGACGTGACAGGAATGGCTACACCTTC. The chain employs TRBV19 and TRBJ1-2; a possible D gene is TRBD1 (6 bases). Trimming cost V 4 bases and J 6 bases, with 18 bases left between them. The CDR3 is 15 amino acids. Germline values: CDR1 LNHDA, CDR2 SQIVND (reference sequence).

The genes are TRBV5-1 and TRBJ1-6; D unclear. Germline CDR1 SGHRS, CDR2 YFSETQ. The V gene lost 0 bases and the J gene lost 8 bases, with 6 bases spanning the gap. The CDR3 length is 13 residues. CDR3 in amino acids: CASSLGYDSPLHF. DNA for the CDR3: TGCGCCAGCAGCTTGGGATATGATTCACCCCTCCACTTT.